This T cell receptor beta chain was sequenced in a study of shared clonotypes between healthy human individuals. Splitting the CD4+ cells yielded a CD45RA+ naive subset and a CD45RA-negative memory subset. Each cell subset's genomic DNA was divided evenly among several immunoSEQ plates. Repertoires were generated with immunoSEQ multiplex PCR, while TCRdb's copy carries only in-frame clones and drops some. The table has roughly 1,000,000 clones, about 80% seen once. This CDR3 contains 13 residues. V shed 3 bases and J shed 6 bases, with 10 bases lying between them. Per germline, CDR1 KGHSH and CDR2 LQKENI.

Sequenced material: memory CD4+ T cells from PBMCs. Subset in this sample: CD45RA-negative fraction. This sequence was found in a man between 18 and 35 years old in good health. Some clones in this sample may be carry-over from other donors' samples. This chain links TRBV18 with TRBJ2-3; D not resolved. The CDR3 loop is CASSPLQLDTQYF. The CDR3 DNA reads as TGTGCCAGCTCACCGCTTCAACTGGATACGCAGTATTTT.